One sample yielded the 15 T cell receptor beta chains listed below, sequenced in a study of T cell clonality in common variable immunodeficiency. The assay was immunoSEQ multiplex PCR, and TCRdb's table has in-frame clones only and misses some. The sample gives about 81,000 clones, none seen only once, and the top ten clones hold 0.65% to 0.8%. The material sequenced was peripheral blood mononuclear cells. These receptor sequences come from a person between 18 and 70 years old in good health.

There are many counts of this clone. The read terminates 3 residues ahead of where the CDR3 ends, so the germline J gene completes it. The rearrangement joins TRBV18 to TRBJ2-1, with TRBD2 matching over 9 bases. Germline assignment: CDR1 KGHSH and CDR2 LQKENI. The CDR3 length is 15 residues. Trimming cost V 3 bases and J 5 bases; bases outside gene matches: 5. The sequenced CDR3 bases are TGTGCCAGCTCACCTGGACTAGCGCCTAACAATGAG. Protein sequence: CASSPGLAPNNE. The whole CDR3 region reads CASSPGLAPNNEQFF.

The table lists this clone with a few counts. The read gets to within 3 residues of the CDR3 end, and the germline J gene fills in the rest. The V and J genes are TRBV19 and TRBJ1-1, with TRBD1 matching 9 bases. Germline V CDR1 and CDR2: LNHDA, SQIVND (reference sequence). This CDR3 has 13 residues. The CDR3 loop is CASSTTRQGEAFF. The DNA read from the CDR3 is TGTGCCAGTAGTACGACACGACAGGGGGAG.

This clone was recorded at least ten times. The read comes to an end 3 residues before the CDR3 does, leaving the germline J gene to fill in the end. The chain carries TRBV12-3 or TRBV12-4 and TRBJ2-7, with 10 bases matching TRBD1. CDR3 length: 14 residues. V gave up 6 bases and J gave up 4 bases; unmatched junction bases: 6. CDR3 loop: CASSLRDRGYEQYF. The sequenced CDR3 bases are TGTGCCAGCAGCCTCCGGGACAGGGGTTACGAG.

This clone was seen repeatedly, ten times or more. The junction shows a germline mismatch at one end, possibly a read error. The CDR3 is cut off 3 residues early in the read; its end comes from the germline J gene. The genes are TRBV4-2 and TRBJ1-5; TRBD1 matches 7 bases. Germline V gene lookup returns CDR1 LGHNA and CDR2 YNFKEQ. This CDR3 is 15 amino acids long. The covered CDR3 bases are TGCGCCAGCAGCCCTGACGCGACAGGGAATCAGCCC. Its translation: CASSPDATGNQP. The entire CDR3 sequence reads CASSPDATGNQPQHF.

This clone came up many times. The read is 3 residues too short to cover the CDR3 end, so that end is filled in from the germline J gene. This sequence joins TRBV18 and TRBJ1-3; the D is unclear. V lost 0 bases, J lost 0 bases, and 9 bases lay in between. This CDR3 is 16 amino acids long. Germline CDR1 reads KGHSH; CDR2 reads LQKENI. This CDR3 reads CASSPPGLNSGNTIYF. The sequenced CDR3 bases are TGTGCCAGCTCACCACCCGGACTGAACTCTGGAAACACC.

The table lists this clone with many counts. The sequenced fragment ends 3 residues before the CDR3 boundary, so the rest is inferred from the germline J gene. The V gene is TRBV7-8, the J gene TRBJ2-3; D remains unclear. V was trimmed by 2 bases and J by 2 bases, leaving 5 bases between them. The V gene's germline CDR1 is SGHVS and CDR2 FQNEAQ. The CDR3 sequence is 13 residues long. The part of the CDR3 DNA that was read is TGTGCCAGCAGCTTATCAGACACAGATACG. Its translation is CASSLSDTDT. The whole CDR3 is CASSLSDTDTQYF.

As regards this clone: The sequenced fragment ends 3 residues before the CDR3 boundary, so the rest is inferred from the germline J gene. The rearrangement links TRBV5-8 to TRBJ1-2; D not resolved. CDR1 and CDR2 (germline): SGHTS, YDEGEE. The CDR3 covers 14 residues. With 0 bases removed from V and 1 base from J, the gap between germline ends came to 7 bases. CDR3 sequence reads: CASSLGTGNYGYTF. The sequenced part of the CDR3 DNA is TGTGCCAGCAGCTTGGGGACTGGTAACTATGGC.

This clone showed up many times. The read halts 3 residues ahead of the CDR3 end, with the missing end drawn from the germline J gene. V and J are TRBV28 and TRBJ1-5; TRBD1 aligns across 7 bases. Germline CDR1 MDHEN, CDR2 SYDVKM. The V gene end was trimmed by 6 bases and the J gene end by 7 bases; junction bases not matched to a gene: 3. The CDR3 has 12 residues. The CDR3 sequence is CASRLQGQPQHF. The part of the CDR3 DNA that was read is TGTGCCAGCAGGTTACAGGGGCAGCCC.

This clone was observed at least ten times. The read gets to within 3 residues of the CDR3 end, and the germline J gene fills in the rest. The V call is TRBV20-1, the J call TRBJ2-5; 11 bases align to TRBD2. V lost 4 bases and J lost 7; bases outside the gene matches: 8. Germline V lookup: CDR1 DFQATT, CDR2 SNEGSKA (reference sequence). This CDR3 has 14 residues. CDR3 region: CSATTGTSGATQYF. CDR3 bases read: TGCAGTGCTACAACCGGGACTAGCGGAGCGACC.

This clone was seen at least ten times. Read data end 3 residues before the CDR3 end; the end is taken from the germline J gene. The chain uses TRBV7-6 and TRBJ2-5, with TRBD1 matching over 9 bases. The V and J ends lost 2 bases and 1 base, in that order; junction bases with no gene match: 2. CDR1 and CDR2 (germline): SGHVS, FNYEAQ. The CDR3 length is 15 residues. CDR3 sequence: CASSLTGGFQETQYF. The sequenced part of the CDR3 DNA is TGTGCCAGCAGCTTAACAGGGGGCTTCCAAGAGACC.

In its sample, this clone was seen many times. The CDR3 end lies 3 residues beyond the end of the read and is filled in from the germline J gene. The chain uses TRBV5-1 and TRBJ2-3; 10 bases are a match to TRBD2. This CDR3 is built from 19 residues. The V segment lost 0 bases and the J segment 0 bases; nucleotides outside the gene matches: 10. The germline V gene has CDR1 SGHRS and CDR2 YFSETQ. The part of the CDR3 DNA that was read is TGCGCCAGCAGCTTGGAGTGGCTAGCGGGAGTCGGTAGCACAGATACG. Its translation is CASSLEWLAGVGSTDT. The full CDR3 sequence reads CASSLEWLAGVGSTDTQYF.

At least ten counts were recorded for this clone. The read terminates 3 residues before the CDR3 end, so the remaining end is supplied by the germline J gene. V is TRBV2 and J is TRBJ1-5, with TRBD1 matching over 9 bases. This CDR3 is built from 16 residues. Germline V gene data show CDR1 as SNHLY and CDR2 as FYNNEI. The ends lost 6 bases at V and 0 bases at J; junction bases unmatched: 6. This CDR3 is CASRSDRGFSNQPQHF. CDR3 DNA, as far as it was read: TGTGCCAGCAGGTCGGACAGGGGTTTTAGCAATCAGCCC.

This clone was seen ten or more times. CDR3 region: CASSGDRVSNEQFF. CDR3 bases read: TGTGCCAGCAGTGGCGACAGGGTAAGCAATGAG. The rearrangement uses TRBV12-3 or TRBV12-4 and TRBJ2-1; TRBD1 aligns across 7 bases. The read is 3 residues too short to cover the CDR3 end, so that end is filled in from the germline J gene. The CDR3 totals 14 residues. The V segment lost 5 bases and the J segment 6 bases; nucleotides outside the gene matches: 7.

The table lists this clone with many counts. The read ends 3 residues before the CDR3 terminus; that terminus is restored from the germline J gene. The chain has TRBV12-3 or TRBV12-4 and TRBJ1-1, with TRBD1 matching over 7 bases. The CDR3 is 14 residues long. The CDR3 sequence is CASSRQRQGLAAFF. The covered CDR3 bases are TGTGCCAGCAGCCGCCAACGACAGGGCCTCGCC.

This clone was observed at least ten times. The CDR3 end lies 3 residues beyond the end of the read and is filled in from the germline J gene. The V call is TRBV6-2 or TRBV6-3, the J call TRBJ1-5, with D perhaps matching TRBD1 (5 bases). The CDR3 runs to 14 residues. Germline-derived CDR1 and CDR2 are MNHEY and SVGEGT. The germline V and J ends were trimmed by 3 bases and 7 bases, with 13 bases remaining between them. The CDR3 loop reads CASSYLQGRQPQHF. The covered CDR3 bases are TGTGCCAGCAGTTATCTGCAGGGTCGACAGCCC.